The clone carrying this T cell receptor (beta chain) was seen more than once but under ten times. These data are taken from a study of identical twins. The CDR3 runs 16 residues. Deletions cut 6 bases from V and 2 bases from J, with 17 bases between. TCRdb ran MiXCR on the 5' RACE reads and lists one entry per CDR3 protein. The sample includes over 500,000 distinct CDR3 sequences, roughly 21% of them seen just once. These data were also reused for a study on T cells expressing NK-cell markers. From that study: Leadership of the CD3+CD56-NKG2C+ fraction also belonged to these clonotypes in several donors.

This chain joins TRBV12-3 or TRBV12-4 and TRBJ1-3; tentatively, D is TRBD1 (6 bases). Specimen: CD4+ T cells sorted from blood. The TCR comes from a woman aged 18-29 years in good health. CDR3 region: CASRDTGLGTGNTIYF. DNA for the CDR3: TGTGCCAGCAGGGATACAGGGCTGGGGACTGGAAACACCATATATTTT.